This TCR beta chain appears in the sequencing data of a study of regulatory T cells in long-lasting Graves disease. Study overall: Treatment with antithyroid drugs for over 5 years, together with positive TSH receptor antibodies, meant persistent Graves' disease. Study findings and constraints: Persistent cases of Graves' showed reduced TCR diversity relative to newly diagnosed patients.

Described time point: persistent/refractory GD, antithyroid drugs over 5 years with positive TRAb. PBMC-derived RNA was used for the TCR library. Building of the TCR beta libraries involved iRepertoire HTBI primers and Arm-PCR of CDR3 regions. TCRdb analysed the multiplex PCR reads with MiXCR anew, one entry per CDR3 protein. The sample includes 300,000 to 350,000 distinct CDR3 sequences, around 19% of them seen just once. Germline CDR1 reads SNHLY; CDR2 reads FYNNEI. CDR3 length: 14 residues. Trimming removed 7 bases at V and 4 bases at J, with 16 bases between. This clonotype was recorded at least ten times. Its antigen is still unknown.

The sequence was obtained from a female donor with Graves disease. V usage is TRBV2 and J usage is TRBJ1-1, with a possible D match to TRBD1 (6 bases). The material sequenced was peripheral blood mononuclear cells (PBMCs), taken when the disease was refractory, from a patient treated with antithyroid drugs. CDR3 sequence: CASIEQGPGTEAFF. CDR3 in DNA: TGTGCCAGCATCGAACAGGGCCCGGGCACTGAAGCTTTCTTT.